Each of the 25 T cell receptor beta chains below was sequenced from the same sample in a study of cytomegalovirus exposure and HLA in healthy donors. Amplification used 60 Vbeta primers and 13 Jbeta primers. The protocol was immunoSEQ multiplex PCR, while the TCRdb copy is restricted to in-frame clones and leaves out a portion. The sample shows about 140,000 clones, roughly 80% of them seen only once. Source material: PBMCs. Receptors were obtained from a young man in good health and CMV-seropositive.

The V gene is TRBV12-5, the J gene TRBJ2-3; 8 nucleotides agree with TRBD2. The CDR3 covers 15 residues. Germline lookup yields CDR1 LGHNT and CDR2 FRNRAP. The ends lost 6 bases at V and 5 bases at J; junction bases unmatched: 10. CDR3: CASGQSGTRLDTQYF. The CDR3 DNA reads TGTGCTAGTGGCCAGAGCGGGACTAGATTAGATACGCAGTATTTT.

V usage is TRBV28 and J usage is TRBJ1-5, with a tentative D call TRBD1 (5 bases). This CDR3 region has 16 residues. The ends were cut back, 6 bases at V and 5 bases at J, with 20 bases in the middle. Germline-derived CDR1 and CDR2 are MDHEN and SYDVKM. As DNA, the CDR3 is TGTGCCAGCAGCCCCCGGGGAGGGGCTGTTTATCAGCCCCAGCATTTT. Protein sequence: CASSPRGGAVYQPQHF.

The gene calls are TRBV19 and TRBJ2-7; D remains unclear. Germline CDR1 LNHDA, CDR2 SQIVND (reference sequence). The CDR3 runs 15 residues. The germline V and J ends were trimmed by 10 bases and 6 bases, with 25 bases remaining between them. CDR3 sequence: CATSILVRYDSEQYF. CDR3 in DNA: TGTGCCACCTCAATCCTCGTCCGCTATGACTCCGAGCAGTACTTC.

This clone has only a few counts. Other DNA sequences in the same sample also yield this CDR3. V usage is TRBV27 and J usage is TRBJ2-7; maybe TRBD2 (5 bases). This CDR3 comprises 13 residues. In germline, CDR1 is MNHEY, CDR2 SMNVEV (reference sequence). V was cut by 6 bases and J by 2 bases, with 11 bases left in between. The CDR3: CASSLAGTYEQYF. DNA for the CDR3: TGTGCCAGCAGCCTCGCCGGGACCTACGAGCAGTACTTC.

The chain combines TRBV5-1 with TRBJ2-7, with 10 positions matching TRBD1. CDR1 is SGHRS and CDR2 is YFSETQ in the germline V gene. CDR3 length: 16 amino acids. The trim removed 1 base at V and 5 bases at J, leaving 9 bases unmatched. This chain's CDR3 is CASSLTSGTGVHEQYF. The CDR3 region has the DNA TGCGCCAGCAGCTTGACTTCCGGGACAGGGGTCCACGAGCAGTACTTC.

The chain employs TRBV4-1 and TRBJ2-5; D unresolved. The V gene lost 0 bases and the J gene lost 5 bases, with 13 bases spanning the gap. Germline values: CDR1 MGHRA, CDR2 YSYEKL. The CDR3 extends over 15 amino acids. Written as DNA, the CDR3 is TGCGCCAGCAGCCAAGAATATACAACAGTGGAGACCCAGTACTTC. It specifies CASSQEYTTVETQYF.

This clone came up a few times. CDR3: CASSLGQGRDYGYTF. The CDR3 DNA reads TGTGCCAGCAGCTTAGGACAGGGGAGGGACTATGGCTACACCTTC. V and J are TRBV5-4 and TRBJ1-2, with 9 bases fitting TRBD1. The V gene end was trimmed by 2 bases and the J gene end by 3 bases; junction bases not matched to a gene: 5. Germline values: CDR1 SGHNT, CDR2 YYREEE (reference sequence). This CDR3 region has 15 residues.

The rearrangement uses TRBV27 and TRBJ2-7; TRBD1 aligns across 12 bases. CDR1 and CDR2 (germline): MNHEY, SMNVEV (reference sequence). The V and J ends lost 4 bases and 6 bases, in that order; junction bases with no gene match: 4. This CDR3 is built from 14 residues. The CDR3 loop reads CASSYGTGGGEQYF. CDR3 in DNA: TGTGCCAGCAGTTATGGGACAGGGGGCGGCGAGCAGTACTTC.

V gene TRBV7-9 combines with J gene TRBJ1-1, with 7 bases matching TRBD1. The J segment lost 8 bases and the V segment lost 5 bases, leaving 11 bases of the junction unmatched. The germline CDR1 and CDR2 sequences are SEHNR and FQNEAQ (reference sequence). This CDR3 has 14 residues. The CDR3: CASSRKTGTMEAFF. CDR3 in DNA: TGTGCCAGCAGCCGAAAGACAGGGACGATGGAAGCTTTCTTT.

The chain employs TRBV2 and TRBJ2-3; D uncertain. Trimming left V 6 bases short and J 7 bases short, with 8 bases between. This CDR3 is built from 11 residues. Germline CDR1 SNHLY, CDR2 FYNNEI. The CDR3 reads CASRERNTQYF. The CDR3, as DNA: TGTGCCAGCAGGGAGCGTAATACGCAGTATTTT. The whole variable domain, filled in from reference TRBV2 and TRBJ2-3, reads EPEVTQTPSHQVTQMGQEVILRCVPISNHLYFYWYRQILGQKVEFLVSFYNNEISEKSEIFDDQFSVERPDGSNFTLKIRSTKLEDSAMYFCASRERNTQYFGPGTRLTVL.

This clone showed up just once. The chain combines TRBV2 with TRBJ1-3; 8 positions match TRBD1. J was trimmed by 4 bases and V by 3 bases; bases with no gene match: 8. The CDR3 loop spans 16 amino acids. The germline gives CDR1 SNHLY, CDR2 FYNNEI. The CDR3 reads CASSEPTGASGNTIYF. CDR3 bases: TGTGCCAGCAGTGAGCCGACAGGGGCTTCCGGAAACACCATATATTTT.

This rearrangement joins TRBV5-6 to TRBJ2-7; TRBD2 is a possible D gene (5 bases). Germline lookup yields CDR1 SGHDT and CDR2 YYEEEE. V was cut by 2 bases and J by 2 bases, with 5 bases left in between. CDR3 length: 12 residues. The CDR3, as DNA: TGTGCCAGCAGCTTACTAGCCTACGAGCAGTACTTC. Protein sequence: CASSLLAYEQYF. Full variable domain (remainder filled in from reference TRBV5-6 and TRBJ2-7): DAGVTQSPTHLIKTRGQQVTLRCSPKSGHDTVSWYQQALGQGPQFIFQYYEEEERQRGNFPDRFSGHQFPNYSSELNVNALLLGDSALYLCASSLLAYEQYFGPGTRLTVT.

This clone was detected a few times. The genes are TRBV2 and TRBJ2-4; D is undetermined. The germline gives CDR1 SNHLY, CDR2 FYNNEI. V lost 6 bases and J 0 bases, leaving 9 bases between the germline ends. There are 14 residues in the CDR3. CDR3 in DNA: TGTGCCAGCAGGGAGATCCTAGCCAAAAACATTCAGTACTTC. It is translated as CASREILAKNIQYF.

This chain uses TRBV28 with TRBJ1-2; TRBD1 might be the D (5 bases). In germline, CDR1 is MDHEN, CDR2 SYDVKM. The length of the CDR3 is 13 residues. The V gene lost 6 bases and the J gene lost 8 bases, with 16 bases spanning the gap. The CDR3 loop reads CASRQQALGGYTF. CDR3 nucleotides: TGTGCCAGCAGACAACAGGCGCTTGGGGGCTACACCTTC.

This chain joins TRBV27 and TRBJ2-7; D perhaps matches TRBD2 (6 bases). Trimming took off 3 bases at V and 5 bases at J, with 14 bases between the two ends. The CDR3 runs to 14 residues. The germline V gene encodes CDR1 MNHEY and CDR2 SMNVEV (reference sequence). The CDR3 protein is CASSFGASADEQYF. The DNA for the CDR3 is TGTGCCAGCAGTTTTGGTGCTAGCGCTGACGAGCAGTACTTC.

The CDR3 protein is CASRDSSEQYF. In nucleotides, the CDR3 is TGCGCCAGCAGGGACAGCTCCGAGCAGTACTTC. V and J are TRBV10-2 and TRBJ2-7; tentatively, D is TRBD1 (6 bases). Germline CDR1 WSHSY, CDR2 SAAADI. The CDR3 has 11 amino acids. V dropped 6 bases and J dropped 6 bases, with 9 bases sitting between them.

The genes are TRBV7-6 and TRBJ2-7; 13 bases agree with TRBD2. CDR1 SGHVS and CDR2 FNYEAQ come from the germline V gene. V trimming: 5 bases; J trimming: 2 bases; junction bases outside the gene matches: 15. This CDR3 is 19 amino acids long. The CDR3 coding sequence is TGTGCCAGCAGCCTCTGGACTAGCGGGAGAAGTGGACGAACCTACGAGCAGTACTTC. It specifies CASSLWTSGRSGRTYEQYF. The entire variable domain, with the rest obtained from reference TRBV7-6 and TRBJ2-7, is as follows: GAGVSQSPRYKVTKRGQDVALRCDPISGHVSLYWYRQALGQGPEFLTYFNYEAQQDKSGLPNDRFSAERPEGSISTLTIQRTEQRDSAMYRCASSLWTSGRSGRTYEQYFGPGTRLTVT.

The rearrangement uses TRBV7-9 and TRBJ2-2; 10 nucleotides match TRBD1. CDR3 size: 15 residues. Trimming at V came to 6 bases and at J to 7 bases, leaving 8 bases not matched to a gene. Germline V gene data show CDR1 as SEHNR and CDR2 as FQNEAQ (reference sequence). The CDR3 DNA reads TGTGCCAGCAGGACCGACAGGGGGCGGATCGGGGAGCTGTTTTTT. Protein product: CASRTDRGRIGELFF.

This sequence joins TRBV27 and TRBJ2-3; TRBD1 might be the D (6 bases). The V and J ends lost 5 bases and 1 base respectively, with 16 bases between them. CDR1 is MNHEY and CDR2 is SMNVEV in the germline V gene (reference sequence). This CDR3 is 16 amino acids long. CDR3 sequence: CASSREGAGGTDTQYF. CDR3 coding DNA: TGTGCCAGCAGTCGTGAAGGTGCAGGGGGCACAGATACGCAGTATTTT.

The V call is TRBV10-1, the J call TRBJ2-1; D unresolved. V was trimmed by 3 bases and J by 5 bases, leaving 11 bases between them. Germline CDR1 reads WNHNN; CDR2 reads SYGVQD (reference sequence). The CDR3 sequence is 14 residues long. The CDR3 here is CASSEDPVDNEQFF. CDR3 in DNA: TGCGCCAGCAGTGAAGATCCGGTCGACAATGAGCAGTTCTTC.

As regards this clone: One end of the junction varies from germline; a read error may be responsible. The chain uses TRBV6-6 and TRBJ2-5; tentative D call: TRBD2 (6 bases). The CDR3 extends over 12 amino acids. Germline-derived CDR1 and CDR2 are MNHNY and SVGAGI (reference sequence). The CDR3 region has the DNA TGTGCCAGCAGTTACTTGGGACTCGGGGTAGACTTC. Its translation: CASSYLGLGVDF.

This rearrangement joins TRBV10-3 to TRBJ2-7; TRBD2 agrees at 9 bases. The CDR3 length is 15 residues. The trim removed 8 bases at V and 5 bases at J, leaving 13 bases unmatched. CDR1 is ENHRY and CDR2 is SYGVKD in the germline V gene. CDR3 loop: CAIRLSAGGPHEQYF. CDR3 DNA: TGTGCCATCCGGCTGTCTGCGGGAGGGCCTCACGAGCAGTACTTC.

This clone was seen a handful of times. This chain joins TRBV7-2 and TRBJ2-5; 7 bases map to TRBD2. Germline V gene data show CDR1 as SGHTA and CDR2 as FQGNSA. J gave up 5 bases and V 8 bases, and 14 bases lay outside the gene matches. The CDR3 is 15 amino acids. Written as DNA, the CDR3 is TGTGCCAGCTCCTGGGCCAGCGGGATTGGGGAGACCCAGTACTTC. It yields the protein CASSWASGIGETQYF.

The rearrangement uses TRBV27 and TRBJ2-6; 7 bases line up with TRBD1. This CDR3 contains 21 residues. Trimming cost V 6 bases and J 1 base; bases outside gene matches: 21. CDR1 is MNHEY and CDR2 is SMNVEV in the germline V gene (reference sequence). CDR3 nucleotide sequence: TGTGCCAGCAGCCTTACCCCCGACCACAGGGGCCTGGTGTCTGGGGCCAACGTCCTGACTTTC. This translates into CASSLTPDHRGLVSGANVLTF.

The chain links TRBV19 to TRBJ1-2; no reliable D call. The V and J ends lost 2 bases and 2 bases respectively, with 18 bases between them. CDR3 length: 17 residues. The germline V gene encodes CDR1 LNHDA and CDR2 SQIVND (reference sequence). The CDR3 loop reads CASSIRISAERNYGYTF. In DNA form, the CDR3 reads TGTGCCAGTAGTATACGAATCTCGGCAGAGCGCAACTATGGCTACACCTTC.